This T cell receptor (beta chain) was sequenced for a study of control samples from healthy donors and cancer patients (dated by TCRdb to about 2020). In regard to this clone: Its antigen remains undetermined. Base quality data are lacking; no much larger clone is found one base away.

The method was the immunoSEQ multiplex PCR assay. TCRdb provides this immuneACCESS table in a form limited to in-frame rearrangements. Some clones are lacking; in checked studies, under half of them reflect an unresolved V gene, and why the rest are absent is not known. Present in this sample are 350,000 to 450,000 clones, 80% to 95% of which were seen just once. The ten largest clones take up around 6.5% of the sample. The sequence came from a middle-aged man with head and neck cancer. Sequenced: PBMCs.

For the CDR3, the sequence is CASSLESTKGGDTQYF. The DNA sequence follows: TGTGCCAGCAGCTTAGAGTCTACCAAAGGCGGAGATACGCAGTATTTT. The rearrangement joined TRBV11-3 to TRBJ2-3, with the identity of the D gene unclear. Looking up the germline V gene yields CDR1 SGHNT and CDR2 YENEEA. The V end loses 0 bases and the J end loses 5 bases, and a stretch of 15 bases separates them. The CDR3 contains 16 residues, cysteine and phenylalanine counted. Solely the CDR3 DNA is kept, with 48 bases framed from the first base.